This T cell receptor (beta chain) emerged from a study of PD-1 blockade in classical Hodgkin lymphoma. General study results and limits: It was CD4+ TCR diversity, not CD8+, that rose significantly by C4D1.

Relapses following autologous stem cell transplantation were seen in all patients, with brentuximab vedotin exposure varying. TCRdb's copy holds only in-frame clones and misses some; the assay was immunoSEQ multiplex PCR. The sample includes tens of thousands of clones, around 87% seen only once; the top ten take over 14%. Remarks on this clone: Its antigen is undetermined.

The source material was peripheral blood mononuclear cells (PBMCs), sampled at baseline. This receptor was identified in a human donor with classical Hodgkin lymphoma.

In DNA, the CDR3 is TGTGCCAGCAGTGCCTCGGGTTTCGAGACCCAGTACTTC. Its translation is CASSASGFETQYF. The chain is built from TRBV2 and TRBJ2-5; D call uncertain. The V end lost 4 bases, the J end lost 5 bases, and 11 bases lay between the germline ends. CDR1 is SNHLY and CDR2 is FYNNEI in the germline V gene. The CDR3 extends over 13 amino acids.